This T cell receptor beta chain was identified in a study of cytomegalovirus exposure and HLA in healthy donors. It was with 60 Vbeta and 13 Jbeta primers that the PCR ran. TCRdb's table, derived via immunoSEQ multiplex PCR, lists solely in-frame clones and lacks some. The table records under 150,000 clones, approximately 71% of them present only once. The CDR3 extends over 21 amino acids. Study outcomes and limitations: The authors enumerated some 160 TCR beta chains as linked to cytomegalovirus. A later examination showed that TCR association rates differed by HLA locus, with DRB1 most and HLA-C fewest. Presence/absence analyses assumed roughly uniform sequencing depth across donors, which may not hold. Earlier analysis yielded a pattern in which most TCR beta V segments were productive about 90% or about 30% of the time.

Points on this clone: Its specificity is not known.

This sequence was found in a woman aged 60-70 years in good health and CMV-seronegative. Sequencing was carried out using PBMCs. The chain carries TRBV21-1 and TRBJ2-2; whether TRBD2, the table's D call, matches the DNA was not checked. TRBV21-1 is tagged as a pseudogene. CDR3 DNA sequence: TGTGCCAGCAGCCCTTTGGGAGCGGGGGGCGCCCGAATCCTGAACACCGGGGAGCTGTTTTTT. Amino acids: CASSPLGAGGARILNTGELFF.